Here is one TCR beta chain with its context. The antigen remains undetermined. Clones were sequenced by immunoSEQ multiplex PCR, and TCRdb holds only the in-frame ones, with some missing. The sample consists of roughly 76,000 clones, around 90% of them appearing once. This sample stems from a study of OX40 agonist ivuxolimab in advanced cancers. On the study more broadly: Hepatocellular carcinoma, melanoma, renal cell or head and neck cancer was diagnosed in the dose-escalation patients. People who had prior anti-PD-1, anti-PD-L1 or anti-CTLA-4 therapy could take part, and around 39% had some. Overall study results and limits: In general, CD8+ T cells held more expanded clones than CD4+ did, on average.

V was trimmed by 2 bases and J by 1 base, leaving 10 bases between them. Germline V gene lookup returns CDR1 SGHRS and CDR2 YFSETQ. The CDR3 runs to 15 residues. This receptor was obtained from an adult with an advanced solid tumor such as melanoma, head and neck, liver or kidney cancer. The sample in question was CD4+ or CD8+ T cells sorted from blood, obtained in a trial of the OX40 agonist ivuxolimab. The gene calls are TRBV5-1 and TRBJ2-1; tentative D call: TRBD1 (6 bases). The CDR3 DNA is TGCGCCAGCAGCTTCGACCAGGGGTCCTACAATGAGCAGTTCTTC. It specifies CASSFDQGSYNEQFF.